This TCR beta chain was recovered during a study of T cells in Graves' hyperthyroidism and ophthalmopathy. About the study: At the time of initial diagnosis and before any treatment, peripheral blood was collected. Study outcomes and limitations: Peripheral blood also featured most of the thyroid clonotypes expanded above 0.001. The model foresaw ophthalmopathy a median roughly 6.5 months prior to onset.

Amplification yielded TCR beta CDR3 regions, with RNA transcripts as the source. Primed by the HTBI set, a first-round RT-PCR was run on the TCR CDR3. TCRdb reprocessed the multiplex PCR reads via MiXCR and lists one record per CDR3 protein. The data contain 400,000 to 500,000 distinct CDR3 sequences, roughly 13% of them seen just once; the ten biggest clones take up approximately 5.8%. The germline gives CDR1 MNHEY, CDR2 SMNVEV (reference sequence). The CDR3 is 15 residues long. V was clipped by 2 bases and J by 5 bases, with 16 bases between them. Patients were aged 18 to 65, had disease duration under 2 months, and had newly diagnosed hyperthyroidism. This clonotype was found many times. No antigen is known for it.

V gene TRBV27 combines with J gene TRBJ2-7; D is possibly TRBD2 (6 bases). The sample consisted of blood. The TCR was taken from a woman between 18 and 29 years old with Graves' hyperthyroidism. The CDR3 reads CASSLVVGGVHEQYF. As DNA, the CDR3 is TGTGCCAGCAGTTTAGTAGTGGGAGGTGTCCACGAGCAGTACTTC.